The 31 T cell receptor beta chains presented below share a single source sample, sequenced in a study of blood T cells in healthy people across ages (dated by TCRdb to between 2015 and 2017). The library relied on 5' RACE. Sequencing used an Illumina HiSeq 2500. The second PCR ran for roughly 6 to 11 cycles and used a J-beta primer mix along with a sample-barcoded 5' primer. The raw public data were reprocessed by TCRdb itself: fastp quality trimming at Q25, MiXCR clonotype calling, in-frame beta chains only. Identical CDR3 protein sequences are pooled into one entry, listed with their most common genes and DNA. The sample profile shows hundreds of thousands of distinct CDR3 sequences; around 24% of them were found once. In total, the top ten clones hold around 10% of the sample. These data also formed part of another study, on T cells of mothers and their children.

The material sequenced was blood. These receptors came from a boy between 5 and 17 years old in good health.

This clonotype appeared many times. The chain has TRBV14 and TRBJ1-6, with TRBD1 identical over 7 bases. J lost 7 bases, V lost 6 bases, and 6 bases had no gene match. The CDR3 length is 14 residues. Germline values: CDR1 SGHDN, CDR2 FVKESK. The DNA for the CDR3 is TGTGCCAGCAGTTTCGGGACAGCGAATTCACCCCTCCACTTT. Translation: CASSFGTANSPLHF.

Only a few counts were recorded for this clonotype. The genes are TRBV7-3 and TRBJ2-5; the D call may be TRBD1 or TRBD2 (5 bases each). The CDR3 consists of 16 residues. CDR1 SGHTA and CDR2 FQGTGA come from the germline V gene. The V end lost 4 bases, the J end lost 5 bases, and 20 bases lay between the germline ends. CDR3 coding DNA: TGTGCCAGCAGCTCTGGGGGAGCGGTTCAAGGCGAGACCCAGTACTTC. Translating gives CASSSGGAVQGETQYF. The full variable domain, with the rest looked up from reference TRBV7-3 and TRBJ2-5, is GAGVSQTPSNKVTEKGKYVELRCDPISGHTALYWYRQSLGQGPEFLIYFQGTGAADDSGLPNDRFFAVRPEGSVSTLKIQRTERGDSAVYLCASSSGGAVQGETQYFGPGTRLLVL.

The chain couples TRBV4-3 to TRBJ1-1; 7 bases agree with TRBD1. Germline V gene data show CDR1 as LGHNA and CDR2 as YSLEER. With 0 bases clipped from V and 2 bases from J, the junction kept 6 bases outside the gene matches. The CDR3 runs to 16 residues. The CDR3 spells CASSQDPRGRNTEAFF. The CDR3 DNA follows: TGCGCCAGCAGCCAAGATCCGAGGGGGCGCAACACTGAAGCTTTCTTT.

The chain links TRBV25-1 to TRBJ2-3; the D call may be TRBD1 or TRBD2 (6 bases each). The CDR3 has 15 amino acids. The germline CDR1 and CDR2 sequences are MGHDK and SYGVNS. V was cut by 8 bases and J by 4 bases, with 19 bases left in between. DNA of the CDR3: TGTGCCAGCGGGAGTCCGGGGGCGAACGCAGATACGCAGTATTTT. It specifies CASGSPGANADTQYF.

This clonotype was detected a few times. The chain is built from TRBV2 and TRBJ2-3; 12 nucleotides match TRBD2. CDR3 length equals 14 residues. V gave up 4 bases and J gave up 4 bases; unmatched junction bases: 0. Germline loops: CDR1 SNHLY, CDR2 FYNNEI. The CDR3, as DNA: TGTGCCAGCAGTGGGACTAGCGGGGCAGATACGCAGTATTTT. It encodes CASSGTSGADTQYF.

This sequence joins TRBV20-1 and TRBJ2-3, with 12 bases that match TRBD2. This CDR3 is built from 16 residues. Trimming at V came to 6 bases and at J to 2 bases, leaving 9 bases not matched to a gene. Germline V lookup: CDR1 DFQATT, CDR2 SNEGSKA (reference sequence). The CDR3 is CSAPTSGSRVTDTQYF. The CDR3, as DNA: TGCAGTGCGCCGACTAGCGGGAGTAGGGTCACAGATACGCAGTATTTT.

This clonotype has just a few counts. A much larger clone lies one base from this, so it may be a read error. The chain is built from TRBV25-1 and TRBJ2-2; the D gene could be TRBD1 or TRBD2 (7 bases each). The CDR3 has 14 amino acids. V lost 11 bases and J lost 7, with 20 bases in between. Germline values: CDR1 MGHDK, CDR2 SYGVNS. CDR3 in amino acids: CACIGEGAHGELFF. In DNA, the CDR3 is TGTGCCTGCATAGGGGAGGGGGCTCACGGGGAGCTGTTTTTT.

This clonotype was found once. At one end the junction does not follow the germline gene, possibly because of a read error. CDR3 region: CATSDQGTGHTYKQYF. CDR3 coding DNA: TGTGCCACCAGTGACCAAGGGACAGGGCACACCTACAAGCAGTACTTC. V and J are TRBV24-1 and TRBJ2-7; 9 bases line up with TRBD1. CDR3 length: 16 amino acids. The V gene's germline CDR1 is KGHDR and CDR2 SFDVKD.

The chain employs TRBV28 and TRBJ2-1, with a tentative D call TRBD2 (5 bases). This CDR3 is built from 12 residues. The germline V and J ends were trimmed by 7 bases and 9 bases, with 13 bases remaining between them. CDR1 is MDHEN and CDR2 is SYDVKM in the germline V gene. In DNA form, the CDR3 reads TGTGCCAGCACCTCAACGGGAAGTGAGCAGTTCTTC. Translation: CASTSTGSEQFF. Using reference TRBV28 and TRBJ2-1 for the parts outside the CDR3, the full variable domain is DVKVTQSSRYLVKRTGEKVFLECVQDMDHENMFWYRQDPGLGLRLIYFSYDVKMKEKGDIPEGYSVSREKKERFSLILESASTNQTSMYLCASTSTGSEQFFGPGTRLTVL.

The sample holds a few counts of this clonotype. The V gene is TRBV28, the J gene TRBJ1-6; D is perhaps TRBD1 (6 bases). The ends were cut back, 3 bases at V and 5 bases at J, with 11 bases in the middle. CDR3 length equals 15 residues. CDR1 MDHEN and CDR2 SYDVKM come from the germline V gene. The CDR3 DNA sequence: TGTGCCAGCAGTTTCTGGGGGGCCCATAATTCACCCCTCCACTTT. Translation gives CASSFWGAHNSPLHF.

The gene calls are TRBV6-1 and TRBJ1-6; D uncertain. Trimming stripped 6 bases from V and 9 bases from J, with 21 bases between. Germline V gene sequence: CDR1 MNHNS, CDR2 SASEGT. This CDR3 has 16 residues. CDR3 nucleotides: TGTGCCAGCAGCCCCCGCCTTGGAGGTAATAGTTCACCCCTCCACTTT. Its translation: CASSPRLGGNSSPLHF.

This clonotype has more than one count but fewer than ten. CDR3 loop: CSAGGKGAWDTQYF. CDR3 DNA sequence: TGCAGTGCCGGGGGGAAGGGGGCTTGGGATACGCAGTATTTT. J is TRBJ2-3 and V is TRBV20-1, with D perhaps assigned TRBD1 or TRBD2 (7 bases each). The V gene's germline CDR1 is DFQATT and CDR2 SNEGSKA (reference sequence). The CDR3 spans 14 residues. Trimming pared 6 bases from V and 6 bases from J, leaving 19 bases between.

This clonotype was seen more than once but under ten times. This rearrangement joins TRBV6-2 or TRBV6-3 to TRBJ2-1; 11 nucleotides line up with TRBD2. The germline gives CDR1 MNHEY, CDR2 SVGEGT. J was trimmed by 5 bases and V by 2 bases; bases with no gene match: 5. This CDR3 region has 16 residues. CDR3 residues: CASSYASGRLNNEQFF. The CDR3, as DNA: TGTGCCAGCAGTTACGCTAGCGGGAGGCTTAACAATGAGCAGTTCTTC.

The V gene is TRBV7-2, the J gene TRBJ2-7, with TRBD1 matching 9 bases. The CDR3 is 18 residues long. Germline V gene lookup returns CDR1 SGHTA and CDR2 FQGNSA. The junction had 13 bases not matched to a gene; V was cut back by 4 bases and J by 0 bases. As DNA, the CDR3 is TGTGCCAGCAGCTCTGAACCTACTACAGGGGGCCCCTCCTACGAGCAGTACTTC. Amino acids: CASSSEPTTGGPSYEQYF.

The rearrangement links TRBV20-1 to TRBJ2-3, with a possible D match to TRBD2 (6 bases). With 6 bases removed from V and 6 bases from J, the gap between germline ends came to 16 bases. Germline values: CDR1 DFQATT, CDR2 SNEGSKA (reference sequence). This CDR3 is 13 amino acids long. CDR3 DNA sequence: TGCAGTGCCATGGCGGGGCCCTTGGATACGCAGTATTTT. Amino acid sequence: CSAMAGPLDTQYF.

The chain is built from TRBV28 and TRBJ2-4, with no clear D. The CDR3 length is 15 residues. V lost 8 bases and J 0 bases, leaving 14 bases between the germline ends. Germline V gene data show CDR1 as MDHEN and CDR2 as SYDVKM. In nucleotides, the CDR3 is TGTGCCAGCCACTCTTCAAGCCTAGCCAAAAACATTCAGTACTTC. Amino acids: CASHSSSLAKNIQYF.

The chain has TRBV6-5 and TRBJ2-2, with 7 bases aligning to TRBD2. Germline CDR1 is MNHEY and CDR2 is SVGAGI. Trimming took 6 bases from V and 2 from J; bases not matched to a gene: 6. The CDR3 length is 15 residues. CDR3 nucleotide sequence: TGTGCCAGCAGCGGGGGGACCATCAACACCGGGGAGCTGTTTTTT. It encodes CASSGGTINTGELFF.

This clonotype was observed a handful of times. The genes are TRBV24-1 and TRBJ2-5; TRBD1 might be the D (6 bases). The length of the CDR3 is 15 residues. Germline CDR1 is KGHDR and CDR2 is SFDVKD. With 3 bases removed from V and 4 bases from J, the gap between germline ends came to 14 bases. The CDR3 sequence is CATSDTAGVPETQYF. As DNA, the CDR3 is TGTGCCACCAGTGATACGGCAGGGGTACCAGAGACCCAGTACTTC.

This clonotype was detected a few times. The V call is TRBV4-1, the J call TRBJ2-7; 7 bases fit TRBD2. Unmatched junction bases numbered 7, after V lost 1 base and J lost 4 bases. This CDR3 contains 15 residues. Germline CDR1 is MGHRA and CDR2 is YSYEKL. CDR3 in amino acids: CASSQVASGRYEQYF. CDR3 coding DNA: TGCGCCAGCAGCCAAGTCGCTAGCGGACGTTACGAGCAGTACTTC.

This clonotype showed up just a few times. The chain uses TRBV7-9 and TRBJ2-5, with 8 bases lining up with TRBD1. The ends lost 8 bases at V and 3 bases at J; junction bases unmatched: 14. This CDR3 spans 16 amino acids. In germline, CDR1 is SEHNR, CDR2 FQNEAQ (reference sequence). CDR3 bases: TGTGCCAGCGAGGAGGATAAGCCGGACAGGGAAGAGACCCAGTACTTC. Translating gives CASEEDKPDREETQYF.

This chain joins TRBV7-8 and TRBJ2-5, with D hard to call. The CDR3 is 14 residues long. The germline gives CDR1 SGHVS, CDR2 FQNEAQ. Trimming took 2 bases from V and 1 from J, leaving 8 bases between them. In nucleotides, the CDR3 is TGTGCCAGCAGCTTACGGCATATCCAAGAGACCCAGTACTTC. The encoded protein is CASSLRHIQETQYF.

This chain connects TRBV20-1 to TRBJ1-2; D gene unclear. CDR1 and CDR2 from the germline V gene are DFQATT and SNEGSKA (reference sequence). With 4 bases removed from V and 7 bases from J, the gap between germline ends came to 10 bases. This CDR3 region has 11 residues. CDR3 sequence reads: CSATGLGGYTF. The CDR3 bases are TGCAGTGCTACGGGGTTAGGTGGCTACACCTTC.

This chain links TRBV7-9 with TRBJ2-3; 10 bases line up with TRBD2. V shed 7 bases and J 9 bases; nucleotides not matched to a gene: 10. There are 14 residues in the CDR3. From germline, CDR1 is SEHNR and CDR2 FQNEAQ (reference sequence). CDR3 protein: CASNPSGTSETQYF. CDR3 DNA: TGTGCCAGCAACCCCTCCGGGACTAGCGAAACGCAGTATTTT.

The chain joins TRBV4-3 to TRBJ2-7; D possibly corresponds to TRBD2 (7 bases). The CDR3 has 17 residues. The V gene's germline CDR1 is LGHNA and CDR2 YSLEER. Deletions cut 2 bases from V and 5 bases from J, with 22 bases between. The CDR3 region has the DNA TGCGCCAGCAGCCAAAAGTTGGGGTGGGGGGGCCCCAACGAGCAGTACTTC. Its translation: CASSQKLGWGGPNEQYF.

V and J are TRBV25-1 and TRBJ1-5; the D is unclear. Germline V gene lookup returns CDR1 MGHDK and CDR2 SYGVNS. This CDR3 has 15 amino acids. Trimming left V 4 bases short and J 6 bases short, with 16 bases between. The CDR3 loop is CASSAPSPRGQPQHF. The CDR3 coding sequence is TGTGCCAGCAGTGCCCCCTCTCCGCGGGGTCAGCCCCAGCATTTT.

The chain has TRBV29-1 and TRBJ1-4, with TRBD1 matching over 7 bases. The trim removed 2 bases at V and 7 bases at J, leaving 1 base unmatched. The germline V gene has CDR1 SQVTM and CDR2 ANQGSEA. CDR3 size: 12 residues. This CDR3 is CSVETGAEKLFF. CDR3 in DNA: TGCAGCGTTGAAACAGGGGCTGAAAAACTGTTTTTT.

This chain joins TRBV4-1 and TRBJ2-5; no firm D call. The end of the DNA is better explained by TRBJ2-1, so the J call may be wrong. Per the germline V gene, CDR1 is MGHRA and CDR2 is YSYEKL. The CDR3 is made up of 11 amino acids. The CDR3 sequence: CASSQFMSQFF. CDR3 coding DNA: TGCGCCAGCAGCCAATTCATGTCCCAGTTCTTC.

This clonotype was picked up a small number of times. This rearrangement joins TRBV15 to TRBJ2-7; a weak D match, TRBD2 (5 bases). The V gene lost 0 bases and the J gene lost 6 bases, with 18 bases spanning the gap. The CDR3 extends over 16 amino acids. Germline V lookup: CDR1 LNHNV, CDR2 YYDKDF (reference sequence). The CDR3 spells CATSRDNRGAQLEQYF. The CDR3 nucleotides are TGTGCCACCAGCAGAGATAACCGGGGTGCCCAACTCGAGCAGTACTTC.

This clonotype was found a few times. The chain carries TRBV5-1 and TRBJ2-5; D might be TRBD1 (6 bases). The CDR3 extends over 15 amino acids. Germline V gene data show CDR1 as SGHRS and CDR2 as YFSETQ. V lost 3 bases and J 5 bases, leaving 17 bases between the germline ends. The CDR3 spells CASSSSGVGGETQYF. DNA for the CDR3: TGCGCCAGCAGCTCCTCAGGGGTTGGCGGGGAGACCCAGTACTTC.

This clonotype occurred a few times. The rearrangement links TRBV7-2 to TRBJ2-7, with 9 bases matching TRBD2. Germline loops: CDR1 SGHTA, CDR2 FQGNSA. The CDR3 sequence is 16 residues long. V lost 5 bases to trimming and J lost 3 bases; unmatched junction nucleotides: 11. The CDR3 sequence is CASSQKGAGGGYEQYF. The CDR3 coding sequence is TGTGCCAGCAGCCAAAAGGGGGCGGGAGGGGGCTACGAGCAGTACTTC.

V is TRBV28 and J is TRBJ2-7, with a tentative D call TRBD2 (5 bases). The ends were cut back, 10 bases at V and 7 bases at J, with 17 bases in the middle. The CDR3 length is 12 residues. From germline, CDR1 is MDHEN and CDR2 SYDVKM. CDR3 in DNA: TGTGCCACCACTAGAGAAGAACGGGAGCAGTACTTC. Translating it yields CATTREEREQYF.